These 20 T cell receptor beta chains originate from one sample sequenced in a study of cytomegalovirus exposure and HLA in healthy donors (dated by TCRdb to the late 2010s). Receptor libraries were prepared by the immunoSEQ multiplex PCR assay. A mixture of 60 forward primers for TCR Vbeta segments and 13 reverse primers for TCR Jbeta segments was used in the multiplex PCR. Sourced from immuneACCESS, this table was stored by TCRdb with only in-frame sequences that have V and J called. A share of the clones is absent; for the studies checked, an unresolved V gene accounts for under half, and the remainder has no known explanation. The table for this sample lists 250,000 to 350,000 clones; 86% of them were counted only once. Clones ranked in the top ten supply around 4% of the sample. Sequencing was carried out using PBMCs. These receptors were collected from a man aged 35 to 55 in good health and CMV-seropositive.

The CDR3 nucleotides are TGCGCCAGCAGCCGTTCATTCACCGGGACAGGGGGCACCTACAATGAGCAGTTCTTC. Its translation is CASSRSFTGTGGTYNEQFF. J is TRBJ2-1 and V is TRBV4-3; TRBD1 matches 12 bases. The CDR3 has 19 amino acids. The junction had 12 bases not matched to a gene; V was cut back by 4 bases and J by 2 bases. Per germline, CDR1 LGHNA and CDR2 YSLEER.

Concerning this clone: Other DNA sequences in this specimen translate into the identical CDR3. The chain's CDR3 is CASSDRGNTEAFF. In DNA form, the CDR3 reads TGTGCCAGTTCTGACCGAGGGAATACTGAAGCTTTCTTT. The rearrangement uses TRBV19 and TRBJ1-1, with D unresolved. V lost 8 bases to trimming and J lost 5 bases, with 15 bases between them. CDR1 and CDR2 (germline): LNHDA, SQIVND (reference sequence). This CDR3 contains 13 residues.

The chain joins TRBV4-2 to TRBJ1-4; 7 bases agree with TRBD1. Trimming removed 1 base from V and 7 bases from J; junction bases left unmatched: 9. There are 16 residues in the CDR3. Per the germline V gene, CDR1 is LGHNA and CDR2 is YNFKEQ. This chain's CDR3 is CASSQVSQGLGEKLFF. DNA of the CDR3: TGTGCCAGCAGCCAAGTTTCACAGGGGCTAGGTGAAAAACTGTTTTTT.

The V and J genes are TRBV7-8 and TRBJ2-2; 10 bases agree with TRBD2. J gave up 7 bases and V 5 bases, and 16 bases lay outside the gene matches. Looked up from germline, CDR1 is SGHVS and CDR2 is FQNEAQ. The CDR3 has 18 residues. The CDR3 bases are TGTGCCAGCAGCGCCGGCCCCGGGGTAGCGGGAGGCGGCGGGGAGCTGTTTTTT. As protein: CASSAGPGVAGGGGELFF.

This chain joins TRBV6-1 and TRBJ1-3; D is unresolved. The CDR3 sequence is 15 residues long. V lost 0 bases to trimming and J lost 2 bases, with 8 bases between them. CDR1 MNHNS and CDR2 SASEGT come from the germline V gene. CDR3 bases: TGTGCCAGCAGTGAAGCGCTCGGGGCTGGAAACACCATATATTTT. Translation: CASSEALGAGNTIYF.

The rearrangement links TRBV4-1 to TRBJ1-3; no reliable D call. Germline-derived CDR1 and CDR2 are MGHRA and YSYEKL. The length of the CDR3 is 14 residues. Trimming shortened V by 1 base and J by 1 base, and 5 bases separated the two germline ends. CDR3 in DNA: TGCGCCAGCAGCCAAGCGGGTTCTGGAAACACCATATATTTT. Its protein is CASSQAGSGNTIYF.

The chain is built from TRBV19 and TRBJ1-5, with D tentatively TRBD1 (5 bases). Germline V gene lookup returns CDR1 LNHDA and CDR2 SQIVND (reference sequence). V was pared by 8 bases and J by 3 bases, with 8 bases between. There are 12 residues in the CDR3. CDR3 DNA: TGTGCCAGTTTAGGGGACAATCAGCCCCAGCATTTT. This codes for CASLGDNQPQHF.

This clone came up a few times. The CDR3 DNA reads as TGTGCCAGCGGGACAGGGTCTGGGGCCAACGTCCTGACTTTC. Amino acids: CASGTGSGANVLTF. J is TRBJ2-6 and V is TRBV6-4, with 9 nucleotides matching TRBD1. CDR3 length: 14 residues. Trimming took 8 bases from V and 1 from J; bases not matched to a gene: 0. Looked up from germline, CDR1 is MRHNA and CDR2 is SNTAGT.

V usage is TRBV6-5 and J usage is TRBJ1-2, with 7 bases fitting TRBD1. From germline, CDR1 is MNHEY and CDR2 SVGAGI. The CDR3 length is 14 residues. V was pared by 6 bases and J by 2 bases, with 6 bases of the junction left unmatched. The CDR3 here is CASRRRQGNYGYTF. CDR3 sequence (DNA): TGTGCCAGCAGACGCCGACAGGGAAACTATGGCTACACCTTC.

The rearrangement joins TRBV30 to TRBJ2-1; the D gene is possibly TRBD2 (6 bases). The ends were cut back, 0 bases at V and 4 bases at J, with 19 bases in the middle. The CDR3 totals 17 residues. Germline loops: CDR1 GTSNPN, CDR2 SVGIG (reference sequence). In DNA form, the CDR3 reads TGTGCCTGGAGTGTACTAGGAGGGAGCGGGCGTTACAATGAGCAGTTCTTC. Its translation is CAWSVLGGSGRYNEQFF.

The rearrangement joins TRBV5-6 to TRBJ1-1; D is unresolved. Germline V CDR1 and CDR2: SGHDT, YYEEEE. This CDR3 comprises 14 residues. The germline V and J ends were trimmed by 5 bases and 0 bases, with 11 bases remaining between them. CDR3 in DNA: TGTGCCAGCAGTTACGGAGCCATGAACACTGAAGCTTTCTTT. The encoded protein is CASSYGAMNTEAFF. Drawing the rest from reference TRBV5-6 and TRBJ1-1, the complete variable domain is DAGVTQSPTHLIKTRGQQVTLRCSPKSGHDTVSWYQQALGQGPQFIFQYYEEEERQRGNFPDRFSGHQFPNYSSELNVNALLLGDSALYLCASSYGAMNTEAFFGQGTRLTVV.

This rearrangement joins TRBV10-3 to TRBJ2-5; 8 bases agree with TRBD1. TRBJ2-7 explains the end of the DNA better; the J call may be wrong. The CDR3 covers 14 residues. Germline CDR1 ENHRY, CDR2 SYGVKD. The CDR3 loop is CAISDQGARYEQYF. The CDR3 nucleotides read TGTGCCATCAGTGACCAGGGGGCCCGCTACGAGCAGTACTTC.

The CDR3 nucleotides are TGTGCCAGCCGAAAGGGTCTAGCGGGGGAAGAGACCCAGTACTTC. It yields the protein CASRKGLAGEETQYF. The genes are TRBV2 and TRBJ2-5; 10 positions agree with TRBD2. The CDR3 is made up of 15 amino acids. The V gene's germline CDR1 is SNHLY and CDR2 FYNNEI. After removal of 8 bases from V and 3 bases from J, the junction contained 9 bases not matched to a gene.

Note on this clone: This same CDR3 is encoded by further DNA sequences in the sample. V and J are TRBV6-6 and TRBJ1-5, with 7 bases aligning to TRBD1. The germline V gene encodes CDR1 MNHNY and CDR2 SVGAGI (reference sequence). The junction had 3 bases not matched to a gene; V was cut back by 2 bases and J by 5 bases. The CDR3 loop spans 14 amino acids. CDR3 nucleotides: TGTGCCAGCAGTTACCGGGACAGAGATCAGCCCCAGCATTTT. This codes for CASSYRDRDQPQHF.

The chain is built from TRBV5-4 and TRBJ1-1; possibly TRBD1 for D (5 bases). Per germline, CDR1 SGHNT and CDR2 YYREEE (reference sequence). The ends were cut back, 4 bases at V and 4 bases at J, with 14 bases in the middle. The length of the CDR3 is 14 residues. CDR3 sequence reads: CASSPTAGFTEAFF. CDR3 nucleotides: TGTGCCAGCAGCCCTACAGCAGGGTTCACTGAAGCTTTCTTT.

This chain links TRBV5-6 with TRBJ2-7, with 12 bases aligning to TRBD2. Germline-derived CDR1 and CDR2 are SGHDT and YYEEEE. The CDR3 consists of 15 residues. With 2 bases clipped from V and 1 base from J, the junction kept 1 base outside the gene matches. The CDR3: CASSFGTSGSYEQYF. CDR3 nucleotides: TGTGCCAGCAGCTTTGGGACTAGCGGGTCCTACGAGCAGTACTTC.

The rearrangement joins TRBV7-9 to TRBJ2-2; 8 nucleotides align to TRBD2. The CDR3 loop spans 15 amino acids. Germline assignment: CDR1 SEHNR and CDR2 FQNEAQ (reference sequence). J lost 4 bases, V lost 3 bases, and 4 bases had no gene match. This CDR3 reads CASSLGSGATGELFF. CDR3 sequence (DNA): TGTGCCAGCAGCTTGGGTAGCGGGGCCACCGGGGAGCTGTTTTTT.

The genes are TRBV2 and TRBJ1-1, with TRBD1 as a possible D gene (5 bases). The CDR3 covers 13 residues. Per germline, CDR1 SNHLY and CDR2 FYNNEI. V lost 5 bases and J lost 4, with 11 bases in between. CDR3 loop: CASSLQGLTEAFF. CDR3 DNA sequence: TGTGCCAGCAGTCTGCAGGGTCTCACTGAAGCTTTCTTT.

The rearrangement uses TRBV9 and TRBJ2-2; possibly TRBD2 for D (6 bases). The ends were cut back, 0 bases at V and 2 bases at J, with 8 bases in the middle. Germline CDR1 reads SGDLS; CDR2 reads YYNGEE. CDR3 size: 15 residues. Here the CDR3 DNA reads TGTGCCAGCAGCGTAGCGGGAGATAACACCGGGGAGCTGTTTTTT. Translated, it gives CASSVAGDNTGELFF.

The rearrangement uses TRBV5-6 and TRBJ1-5; TRBD1 matches at 7 bases. CDR3 length: 16 residues. V trimming: 0 bases; J trimming: 3 bases; junction bases outside the gene matches: 6. The germline CDR1 and CDR2 sequences are SGHDT and YYEEEE. The CDR3 here is CASSLGPGQINQPQHF. The DNA of the CDR3 is TGTGCCAGCAGCTTGGGACCGGGACAGATCAATCAGCCCCAGCATTTT.